This TCR beta chain is from a study of T cell responses to AZD1222 COVID-19 vaccine. Study findings and constraints: Of the AZD1222 recipients, only 5 to 7 were seropositive at baseline. Possibly, clonal diversity was underestimated; donors were largely white British and included more females.

Germline lookup yields CDR1 MNHNS and CDR2 SASEGT. CDR3 length: 14 amino acids. V was clipped by 3 bases and J by 4 bases; unmatched bases: 5. Assay used: immunoSEQ multiplex PCR; TCRdb lists only in-frame clones, some missing. The profile covers 150,000 to 160,000 clones, with around 85% appearing a single time and approximately 6.6% taken by the ten largest. In the case of this clone: Its specificity is not known.

Sample: peripheral blood, taken after recovery from COVID-19. V gene TRBV6-1 combines with J gene TRBJ1-2, with 7 bases identical to TRBD1. The sequence was collected from an adult who had recovered from COVID-19. The CDR3 sequence is CASSENRGSYGYTF. The DNA for the CDR3 is TGTGCCAGCAGTGAGAACAGGGGAAGCTATGGCTACACCTTC.